This T cell receptor (beta chain) was sequenced in a study of CD8+ T cells in alopecia areata. Study in general: Patients in the treated group were given tofacitinib by mouth, 5 to 10 mg twice a day. Study conclusions and caveats: Elevated clonality characterized lesional scalp relative to normal scalp, particularly in alopecia totalis/universalis. Mouse data revealed clearer TCR sharing than patient data did, a gap possibly tied to HLA.

This CDR3 has 13 amino acids. Germline-derived CDR1 and CDR2 are SQVTM and ANQGSEA. V was cut by 4 bases and J by 7 bases, with 14 bases left in between. Sequencing templates came from extracted RNA that was reverse transcribed into cDNA. TCRdb's table, derived via immunoSEQ multiplex PCR, lists solely in-frame clones and lacks some. In the table there are some 180,000 clones, roughly 65% of which are singletons. It was from alopecia areata patients that lesional scalp punch biopsies and peripheral blood were collected. Details on this clone: Antigen specificity is unknown.

This specimen was CD4+ T cells sorted from blood, taken at week 0. The clonotype was recovered from a human donor with alopecia areata. The chain links TRBV29-1 to TRBJ2-1; no definite D call. The CDR3 here is CSVVSLVRNEQFF. Written as DNA, the CDR3 is TGCAGCGTTGTGAGCTTGGTTAGGAATGAGCAGTTCTTC.